Listed below are T cell receptor beta chains from one sample, sequenced in a study of T cell changes during pregnancy in multiple sclerosis. This table comes from immunoSEQ multiplex PCR, and its TCRdb copy is limited to in-frame clones, with some not included. The sample has roughly 45,000 clones, roughly 90% seen once. This material consisted of CD4+ T cells from peripheral blood mononuclear cells, taken in the second trimester of pregnancy. The receptors here all came from a female donor with multiple sclerosis, enrolled in a pregnancy study. Both conserved end residues are part of each CDR3. D genes are given only for firm matches. Clone size is shown for a subset of rows, as once, few, many or a class of expanded clone.

D gene	CDR3 length	V gene	clone size	J gene	CDR3 protein	CDR3 DNA
TRBD1	18	TRBV5-5	-	TRBJ1-4	CASSHGQGAFSTNEKLFF	TGTGCCAGCAGCCACGGACAGGGGGCCTTCTCAACTAATGAAAAACTGTTTTTT
-	14	TRBV7-2	few	TRBJ2-3	CASSSRNSADTQYF	TGTGCCAGCAGCTCTCGAAACTCGGCAGATACGCAGTATTTT
-	15	TRBV6-5	-	TRBJ2-5	CASRDSGPHQETQYF	TGTGCCAGCAGAGATAGCGGACCCCACCAAGAGACCCAGTACTTC
TRBD1	13	TRBV2	-	TRBJ2-7	CASSWTGKYEQYF	TGTGCCAGCTCTTGGACAGGGAAGTACGAGCAGTACTTC
TRBD2	14	TRBV5-1	-	TRBJ2-7	CASKKRSGGYEQYF	TGCGCCAGCAAAAAGCGGAGCGGGGGATACGAGCAGTACTTC
TRBD1	16	TRBV4-2	-	TRBJ1-2	CASSQDRYRGLGGYTF	TGTGCCAGCAGCCAAGATCGGTACAGGGGGCTAGGGGGCTACACCTTC
TRBD1	16	TRBV30	-	TRBJ1-6	CAWSGRGRGRDSPLHF	TGTGCCTGGAGCGGCAGGGGGAGAGGTCGCGATTCACCCCTCCACTTT
-	10	TRBV6-1	-	TRBJ2-7	CASRRVEQYF	TGTGCCAGCCGCAGGGTCGAGCAGTACTTC
-	18	TRBV11-2	-	TRBJ2-7	CASSPIRRGRGVPYEQYF	TGTGCCAGCAGCCCTATCCGGCGGGGCAGGGGGGTCCCCTACGAGCAGTACTTC
TRBD1	15	TRBV7-2	-	TRBJ2-7	CASSYTGTESYEQYF	TGTGCCAGCAGCTACACCGGGACAGAATCCTACGAGCAGTACTTC
TRBD1	14	TRBV27	-	TRBJ2-1	CASSTKTGANEQFF	TGTGCCAGCAGTACAAAAACAGGGGCAAATGAGCAGTTCTTC
TRBD1	15	TRBV19	-	TRBJ2-1	CASSITAGGPNEQFF	TGTGCCAGTAGTATTACGGCAGGGGGTCCCAATGAGCAGTTCTTC
-	14	TRBV6-5	-	TRBJ2-7	CASSPHRVSYEQYF	TGTGCCAGCAGTCCCCACAGGGTTTCCTACGAGCAGTACTTC
TRBD2	15	TRBV19	-	TRBJ2-1	CASSLTSGRSNEQFF	TGTGCCAGTAGCCTGACTAGCGGGAGGTCCAATGAGCAGTTCTTC
TRBD1	15	TRBV5-1	-	TRBJ2-7	CASSLGQGVTYEQYF	TGCGCCAGCAGCCTCGGACAGGGGGTTACCTACGAGCAGTACTTC
TRBD2	13	TRBV25-1	once	TRBJ2-7	CASTLAGGHEQYF	TGTGCCAGCACCCTAGCGGGAGGACACGAGCAGTACTTC
TRBD1	14	TRBV6-1	-	TRBJ2-3	CASSRTGTSDTQYF	TGTGCCAGCAGCCGGACAGGGACCTCAGATACGCAGTATTTT
-	12	TRBV7-2	-	TRBJ1-5	CASSPPGQPQHF	TGTGCCAGCAGCCCCCCGGGTCAGCCCCAGCATTTT
TRBD2	15	TRBV7-9	-	TRBJ2-7	CASSLIAGASYEQYF	TGTGCCAGCAGCTTAATAGCGGGAGCGTCCTACGAGCAGTACTTC
TRBD1	12	TRBV28	-	TRBJ2-7	CASSLTGGEQYF	TGTGCCAGCAGTTTAACAGGGGGGGAGCAGTACTTC
-	13	TRBV7-3	-	TRBJ2-1	CASSPVGRFEQFF	TGTGCCAGCAGCCCCGTCGGTCGTTTTGAGCAGTTCTTC
-	18	TRBV15	-	TRBJ2-1	CATSRGRPLQSSYNEQFF	TGTGCCACCAGCAGAGGGAGGCCCCTACAAAGCTCCTACAATGAGCAGTTCTTC
TRBD2	16	TRBV2	once	TRBJ2-7	CASSERTSGNSYEQYF	TGTGCCAGCAGTGAAAGGACTAGCGGCAATTCCTACGAGCAGTACTTC
-	15	TRBV6-4	-	TRBJ2-3	CASRTRDKGTDTQYF	TGTGCCAGCAGGACTAGAGACAAGGGCACAGATACGCAGTATTTT
-	14	TRBV7-2	once	TRBJ1-5	CASRPTPGDQPQHF	TGTGCCAGCAGACCAACCCCCGGGGATCAGCCCCAGCATTTT
-	12	TRBV18	-	TRBJ2-3	CASSYLPDTQYF	TGTGCCAGCTCATATCTTCCGGATACGCAGTATTTT
TRBD2	15	TRBV28	-	TRBJ2-1	CASSLEGGRGTEQFF	TGTGCCAGCAGTTTAGAGGGCGGGAGGGGGACTGAGCAGTTCTTC
-	12	TRBV29-1	-	TRBJ2-7	CSVQGSIYEQYF	TGCAGCGTTCAGGGGTCTATTTACGAGCAGTACTTC
-	13	TRBV9	few	TRBJ2-2	CASSVGHTGELFF	TGTGCCAGCAGCGTAGGGCACACCGGGGAGCTGTTTTTT
TRBD2	21	TRBV19	-	TRBJ2-1	CASSQPPVGTSGRVGYNEQFF	TGTGCCAGTAGTCAACCCCCGGTGGGGACTAGCGGGAGAGTTGGGTACAATGAGCAGTTCTTC
TRBD1	15	TRBV14	few	TRBJ1-6	CASRATGGRYSPLHF	TGTGCCAGCAGAGCGACAGGGGGCAGATATTCACCCCTCCACTTT
TRBD1	15	TRBV19	-	TRBJ2-1	CASRLQDRGVNEQFF	TGTGCCAGTAGGCTCCAGGACAGGGGAGTCAATGAGCAGTTCTTC
TRBD2	18	TRBV15	-	TRBJ2-1	CATSRDGGGGSSYNEQFF	TGTGCCACCAGCCGTGATGGAGGTGGCGGGAGCTCCTACAATGAGCAGTTCTTC
TRBD1	14	TRBV30	once	TRBJ2-7	CAWAPGGIHYEQYF	TGTGCCTGGGCCCCAGGGGGTATTCACTACGAGCAGTACTTC
-	17	TRBV5-8	-	TRBJ1-1	CASSLDFGRIQRTEAFF	TGTGCCAGCAGCTTGGACTTTGGGAGGATCCAGCGCACTGAAGCTTTCTTT
-	15	TRBV6-5	once	TRBJ1-6	CASSYWGRDGSPLHF	TGTGCCAGCAGTTACTGGGGCAGGGATGGGTCACCCCTCCACTTT
-	15	TRBV27	-	TRBJ2-1	CASSLRSSSYNEQFF	TGTGCCAGCAGTTTACGGTCGAGCTCCTACAATGAGCAGTTCTTC
-	14	TRBV28	-	TRBJ2-7	CASSLNPGLGEQYF	TGTGCCAGCAGTTTAAACCCAGGGTTGGGCGAGCAGTACTTC
-	14	TRBV7-2	-	TRBJ2-3	CASSSGGGTDTQYF	TGTGCCAGCAGCTCCGGGGGAGGCACAGATACGCAGTATTTT
TRBD1	13	TRBV28	-	TRBJ1-2	CASSLTGTNGYTF	TGTGCCAGCAGTCTGACAGGGACGAATGGCTACACCTTC
-	17	TRBV5-6	-	TRBJ2-6	CASSSVGRYSGANVLTF	TGTGCCAGCAGTTCTGTTGGGAGGTACTCTGGGGCCAACGTCCTGACTTTC
-	15	TRBV15	-	TRBJ2-5	CATSREGVGQETQYF	TGTGCCACCAGCAGAGAGGGAGTCGGGCAAGAGACCCAGTACTTC
-	17	TRBV7-9	-	TRBJ2-3	CASRPAGGTVNTDTQYF	TGTGCCAGCAGACCAGCGGGCGGGACAGTGAACACAGATACGCAGTATTTT
-	14	TRBV5-1	-	TRBJ2-1	CASSLEFVSNEQFF	TGCGCCAGCAGCTTGGAATTTGTGAGCAATGAGCAGTTCTTC
-	16	TRBV12-5	-	TRBJ2-1	CASGLGSGSYYNEQFF	TGTGCTAGTGGTTTGGGGAGCGGTTCCTACTACAATGAGCAGTTCTTC
TRBD2	16	TRBV7-2	-	TRBJ2-7	CASSHEGTSGRKEQYF	TGTGCCAGCAGCCACGAAGGGACTAGCGGCCGAAAGGAGCAGTACTTC
-	14	TRBV28	-	TRBJ1-5	CASNLGQLNQPQHF	TGTGCCAGCAACCTCGGACAGCTCAATCAGCCCCAGCATTTT
TRBD2	14	TRBV10-3	-	TRBJ2-7	CAISQREGPYEQYF	TGTGCCATCAGTCAGCGGGAGGGGCCCTACGAGCAGTACTTC
-	15	TRBV5-1	-	TRBJ2-3	CASSLRGGIGDTQYF	TGCGCCAGCAGCTTGCGGGGCGGGATTGGGGATACGCAGTATTTT
-	14	TRBV2	once	TRBJ2-7	CASSVGAAPYEQYF	TGTGCCAGCAGTGTAGGAGCGGCACCCTACGAGCAGTACTTC
TRBD2	13	TRBV29-1	-	TRBJ2-1	CSASVGLAGDMLF	TGCAGCGCCTCCGTTGGACTAGCGGGTGATATGCTCTTC
-	14	TRBV11-2	-	TRBJ1-1	CASSSFDRSTEAFF	TGTGCCAGCAGCTCCTTTGACAGGAGCACTGAAGCTTTCTTT
-	15	TRBV7-9	-	TRBJ1-2	CASSFQQGGMHGYTF	TGTGCCAGCAGCTTCCAGCAGGGCGGGATGCATGGCTACACCTTC
-	15	TRBV5-1	-	TRBJ2-7	CASSLGGLNPYEQYF	TGCGCCAGCAGCCTCGGGGGACTTAACCCCTACGAGCAGTACTTC
TRBD1	18	TRBV28	-	TRBJ1-5	CASSLISGAGGRRGPQHF	TGTGCCAGCAGTTTAATCTCTGGGGCAGGGGGTAGAAGGGGGCCCCAGCATTTT
TRBD1	15	TRBV27	-	TRBJ1-5	CASRGDRASNQPQHF	TGTGCCAGCAGGGGGGACAGGGCTAGCAATCAGCCCCAGCATTTT
-	15	TRBV5-1	few	TRBJ2-1	CASSLVAVHSNEQFF	TGCGCCAGCAGCTTGGTTGCAGTTCACAGTAATGAGCAGTTCTTC
-	14	TRBV19	-	TRBJ2-2	CATKWTTDTGELFF	TGTGCCACCAAATGGACTACCGACACCGGGGAGCTGTTTTTT
-	14	TRBV7-8	once	TRBJ2-7	CASSLGQVVYEQYF	TGTGCCAGCAGCTTAGGCCAGGTTGTATACGAGCAGTACTTC